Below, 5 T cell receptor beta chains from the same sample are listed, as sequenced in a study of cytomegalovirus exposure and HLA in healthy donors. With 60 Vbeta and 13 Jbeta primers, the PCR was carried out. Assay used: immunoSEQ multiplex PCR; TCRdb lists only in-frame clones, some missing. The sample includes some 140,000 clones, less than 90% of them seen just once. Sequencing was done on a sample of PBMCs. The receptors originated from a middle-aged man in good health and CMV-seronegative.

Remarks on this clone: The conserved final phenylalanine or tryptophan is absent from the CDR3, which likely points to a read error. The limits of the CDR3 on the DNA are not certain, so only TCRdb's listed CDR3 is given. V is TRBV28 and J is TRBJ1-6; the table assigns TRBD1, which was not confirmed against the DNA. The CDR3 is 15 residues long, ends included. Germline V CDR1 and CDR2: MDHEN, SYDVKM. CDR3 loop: CASSSGQGDNSPPHL.

In DNA, the CDR3 is TGTGCCAGCAGCTCCGGGCGAAGGGGAGATACGCAGTATTTT. Encoded protein: CASSSGRRGDTQYF. The chain recombines TRBV7-9 with TRBJ2-3, with D possibly matching TRBD1 (5 bases). The V gene lost 4 bases and the J gene lost 5 bases, with 13 bases spanning the gap. The CDR3 extends over 14 amino acids. Looked up from germline, CDR1 is SEHNR and CDR2 is FQNEAQ (reference sequence).

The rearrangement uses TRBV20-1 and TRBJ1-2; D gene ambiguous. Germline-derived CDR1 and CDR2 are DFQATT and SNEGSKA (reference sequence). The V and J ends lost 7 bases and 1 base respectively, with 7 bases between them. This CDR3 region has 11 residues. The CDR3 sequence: CSGRGNYGYTF. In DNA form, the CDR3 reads TGCAGTGGCCGGGGTAACTATGGCTACACCTTC.

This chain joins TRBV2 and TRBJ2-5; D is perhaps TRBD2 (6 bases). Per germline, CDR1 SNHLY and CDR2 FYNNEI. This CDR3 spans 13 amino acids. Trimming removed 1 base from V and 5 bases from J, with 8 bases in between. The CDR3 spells CASSEDGGETQYF. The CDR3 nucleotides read TGTGCCAGCAGTGAAGATGGAGGGGAGACCCAGTACTTC.

CDR3 loop: CASSIAGVVTEAFF. Here the CDR3 DNA reads TGTGCCAGTAGTATAGCAGGGGTGGTCACTGAAGCTTTCTTT. This chain uses TRBV19 with TRBJ1-1, with D perhaps matching TRBD1 (6 bases). The CDR3 spans 14 residues. The V and J ends lost 1 base and 4 bases respectively, with 10 bases between them. Germline loops: CDR1 LNHDA, CDR2 SQIVND (reference sequence).